The rows below give T cell receptor beta chains drawn from one sample of a study of siplizumab effects on memory and regulatory T cells. Repertoires were generated with immunoSEQ multiplex PCR, while TCRdb's copy carries only in-frame clones and drops some. The table lists about 110,000 clones, about 90% of them singletons. The specimen sequenced was Tregs sorted from blood. These receptors were obtained from a human donor in good health. Both conserved end residues are part of each CDR3. A D gene is named only where the DNA matches it firmly. Size values are once, few and many counts, or a class for expanded clones, and some rows have none.

V gene	J gene	clone size	CDR3 length	D gene	CDR3 DNA	CDR3 protein
TRBV11-3	TRBJ2-3	NA	16	TRBD1	TGTGCCAGCAGCTTCGGGACAGGGCTTACCACAGATACGCAGTATTTT	CASSFGTGLTTDTQYF
TRBV7-9	TRBJ1-1	NA	17	NA	TGTGCCAGCAGCTTAGAGGGGCAGGGCCACAAGAGGACTGAAGCTTTCTTT	CASSLEGQGHKRTEAFF
TRBV7-8	TRBJ2-7	few	14	TRBD2	TGTGCCAGCAGCTCTCATGGGAGGGCCTACGAGCAGTACTTC	CASSSHGRAYEQYF
TRBV9	TRBJ2-5	NA	14	NA	TGTGCCAGCAGCGGGTCCGGAGGTGTGGAGACCCAGTACTTC	CASSGSGGVETQYF
TRBV5-1	TRBJ2-1	once	16	TRBD2	TGCGCCAGCAGCTTGGTCCTAGCGGCCACATACAATGAGCAGTTCTTC	CASSLVLAATYNEQFF
TRBV28	TRBJ1-3	NA	14	NA	TGTGCCAGCAGTCACTCGACAGAGCCAAACACCATATATTTT	CASSHSTEPNTIYF
TRBV5-6	TRBJ1-1	NA	13	NA	TGTGCCAGCAGCTTGCGGGGTCGCACTGAAGCTTTCTTT	CASSLRGRTEAFF
TRBV4-2	TRBJ2-5	NA	16	TRBD2	TGTGCCAGCAGCCAAGCCTCTGGGACTAGTGGGGAGACCCAGTACTTC	CASSQASGTSGETQYF
TRBV10-3	TRBJ1-2	NA	13	NA	TGTGCCATCAGTGAAGGCGGTACCTATGGCTACACCTTC	CAISEGGTYGYTF
TRBV19	TRBJ2-5	NA	15	NA	TGTGCCAGTAGTGCTCGGTTCGGGGCTTGGGAGACCCAGTACTTC	CASSARFGAWETQYF
TRBV7-3	TRBJ1-1	NA	14	NA	TGTGCCAGCAGCTTATACCCGTATGGCACTGAAGCTTTCTTT	CASSLYPYGTEAFF
TRBV5-8	TRBJ2-5	NA	12	NA	TGTGCCACCGGACACGTCCAAGAGACCCAGTACTTC	CATGHVQETQYF
TRBV6-6	TRBJ1-1	NA	15	NA	TGTGCCAGCAGCCACCCGACAGAGACGAACACTGAAGCTTTCTTT	CASSHPTETNTEAFF
TRBV2	TRBJ1-5	NA	14	TRBD1	TGTGCCAGCAGCCGACAGGGCGCCGGTCAGCCCCAGCATTTT	CASSRQGAGQPQHF
TRBV18	TRBJ2-1	NA	12	NA	TGTGCCAGCTCACCAACGCACAATGAGCAGTTCTTC	CASSPTHNEQFF
TRBV7-9	TRBJ2-3	NA	15	NA	TGTGCCAGCAGCCGCGGGACTTCTAGCACAGATACGCAGTATTTT	CASSRGTSSTDTQYF
TRBV6-1	TRBJ2-3	NA	14	NA	TGTGCCAGCAGTGAGGAGGGACCACGGGGTACGCAGTATTTT	CASSEEGPRGTQYF
TRBV9	TRBJ2-1	NA	17	TRBD1	TGTGCCAGCACCAAAGGCCAGGGACAGGATTACTACAATGAGCAGTTCTTC	CASTKGQGQDYYNEQFF
TRBV20-1	TRBJ2-3	NA	11	NA	TGCAGTGCTAGATCCCAGGATACGCAGTATTTT	CSARSQDTQYF
TRBV7-7	TRBJ2-5	once	13	NA	TGTGCTAGCAGCCCCGGGAACCAAGAGACCCAGTACTTC	CASSPGNQETQYF
TRBV7-2	TRBJ1-4	NA	14	NA	TGTGCCAGCAGCCCAAGGAGAGGGCGCGAAAAACTGTTTTTT	CASSPRRGREKLFF
TRBV19	TRBJ1-1	NA	15	TRBD1	TGTGCCAGTAGCGGACAGGGCGCCCAAGATACTGAAGCTTTCTTT	CASSGQGAQDTEAFF
TRBV21-1	TRBJ2-2	NA	17	NA	TGTGCCTGCGAGCGCCTGAACGGCGGGAGATTCTCCGGGGAGCTGTTTTTT	CACERLNGGRFSGELFF
TRBV7-8	TRBJ1-6	NA	13	NA	TGTGCCAGCAGCTTATGGTTGGATTCACCCCTCCACTTT	CASSLWLDSPLHF
TRBV7-9	TRBJ2-7	NA	15	TRBD2	TGTGCCAGCAGCGTGCGACTAGCGGGAGGCTACGAGCAGTACTTC	CASSVRLAGGYEQYF
TRBV5-4	TRBJ2-7	NA	12	NA	TGTGCCAGCAGCTTGGCGGACTACGAGCAGTACTTC	CASSLADYEQYF
TRBV9	TRBJ2-3	NA	11	NA	TGTGCCAGCAAGAGGGGAGATACGCAGTATTTT	CASKRGDTQYF
TRBV6-5	TRBJ1-6	NA	13	TRBD1	TGTGCCAGCAGTTCCACAGGGGATTCACCCCTCCACTTT	CASSSTGDSPLHF
TRBV11-2	TRBJ1-5	NA	13	NA	TGTGCCAGTAGCGACGGAAGCTTTCGGCCCCAGCATTTT	CASSDGSFRPQHF
TRBV5-1	TRBJ2-2	NA	14	NA	TGCGCCAGCAGCCGACTATTAAACACCGGGGAGCTGTTTTTT	CASSRLLNTGELFF
TRBV7-8	TRBJ2-5	few	13	NA	TGTGCCAGCAGCTTAGGACAGCAAGAGACCCAGTACTTC	CASSLGQQETQYF
TRBV5-1	TRBJ2-1	NA	16	NA	TGCGCCAGCAGCCGGGCGGGATCGAGCTCCTACAATGAGCAGTTCTTC	CASSRAGSSSYNEQFF
TRBV11-2	TRBJ1-1	NA	12	NA	TGTGCCAGCAGCGCGAATTCAGGGAAGGCTTTCTTT	CASSANSGKAFF
TRBV18	TRBJ1-1	NA	15	NA	TGTGCCAGCTCATCAATTGCAGGAGAGGGAACTGAAGCTTTCTTT	CASSSIAGEGTEAFF
TRBV7-2	TRBJ2-1	NA	12	NA	TGTGCCAGCAGCTCACGACTAGGTGAGCAGTTCTTC	CASSSRLGEQFF